Listed below are T cell receptor beta chains from one sample, sequenced in a study of cytomegalovirus exposure and HLA in healthy donors. Data came from immunoSEQ multiplex PCR; TCRdb stores just in-frame clones and leaves some out. The table includes hundreds of thousands of clones, approximately 84% detected once. The specimen was PBMCs. These receptor sequences come from a woman aged 40-49 years in good health and CMV-seronegative. Both conserved end residues are part of each CDR3. D genes are given only for firm matches. Clone size, where shown, is once, few, many, or a class for clones that have expanded.

clone size	V gene	D gene	J gene	CDR3 protein	CDR3 DNA
-	TRBV6-5	-	TRBJ1-6	CASRGADKIRGPLHF	TGTGCCAGCAGGGGGGCCGATAAAATAAGGGGACCCCTCCACTTT
-	TRBV28	-	TRBJ1-2	CASRGDIHGYTF	TGTGCCAGCAGGGGGGACATCCATGGCTACACCTTC
-	TRBV7-2	TRBD1	TRBJ1-2	CASSLPGTDYGYTF	TGTGCCAGCAGCTTACCCGGGACAGACTATGGCTACACCTTC
-	TRBV27	-	TRBJ2-5	CASRILGGGETQYF	TGTGCCAGCAGAATACTAGGGGGGGGAGAGACCCAGTACTTC
-	TRBV6-4	TRBD2	TRBJ2-7	CASSDPVEWLLAGIIYEGQYF	TGTGCCAGCAGTGACCCCGTTGAGTGGTTACTAGCGGGGATTATCTACGAGGGGCAGTACTTC
once	TRBV19	TRBD1	TRBJ1-5	CASRFGTGLNQPQHF	TGTGCCAGTAGGTTCGGGACAGGGCTTAATCAGCCCCAGCATTTT
-	TRBV15	-	TRBJ2-7	CATSRDRGYEQYF	TGTGCCACCAGCAGAGATAGAGGATACGAGCAGTACTTC
-	TRBV5-1	-	TRBJ2-2	CASSLDPGNTGELFF	TGCGCCAGCAGCTTGGATCCGGGGAACACCGGGGAGCTGTTTTTT
few	TRBV28	TRBD1	TRBJ2-7	CASSFTGQGNYEQYF	TGTGCCAGCAGTTTCACGGGACAGGGGAACTACGAGCAGTACTTC
once	TRBV6-4	-	TRBJ2-3	CASKRQDSPSRTDTQYF	TGTGCCAGCAAGAGGCAGGACAGTCCCTCTCGCACAGATACGCAGTATTTT
-	TRBV9	TRBD2	TRBJ2-3	CASSVGISGGLPTDTQYF	TGTGCCAGCAGCGTAGGAATTAGCGGGGGACTCCCCACAGATACGCAGTATTTT
-	TRBV6-5	-	TRBJ1-3	CASSTAYSGNTIYF	TGTGCCAGCAGTACAGCTTACTCTGGAAACACCATATATTTT
-	TRBV15	-	TRBJ1-4	CATSRGGNNEKLFF	TGTGCCACCAGCAGGGGGGGTAATAATGAAAAACTGTTTTTT
-	TRBV21-1	-	TRBJ2-7	CASSPTGLAGKSNSLYEQYF	TGTGCCAGCAGCCCGACAGGACTAGCGGGGAAATCTAATTCCCTTTACGAGCAGTACTTC
-	TRBV28	-	TRBJ2-5	CASSLQQGPQETQYF	TGTGCCAGCAGTCTCCAGCAGGGGCCCCAAGAGACCCAGTACTTC
-	TRBV5-5	TRBD1	TRBJ2-2	CASSFQGDTGELFF	TGTGCCAGCAGCTTTCAGGGGGACACCGGGGAGCTGTTTTTT
once	TRBV19	TRBD1	TRBJ2-3	CASSSPGRQGITDTQYF	TGTGCCAGTAGCTCCCCCGGGAGACAGGGGATCACAGATACGCAGTATTTT
-	TRBV2	TRBD1	TRBJ2-7	CASSEGPGGSYEQYF	TGTGCCAGCAGTGAGGGGCCAGGGGGTAGCTACGAGCAGTACTTC
-	TRBV19	TRBD1	TRBJ1-2	CASSITGTVDYGYTF	TGTGCCAGTAGTATTACCGGGACAGTAGACTATGGCTACACCTTC
-	TRBV28	-	TRBJ2-7	CASGERGAYEQYF	TGTGCCAGCGGGGAAAGGGGCGCCTACGAGCAGTACTTC
few	TRBV4-1	-	TRBJ2-2	CASSQDPGRGVTGELFF	TGCGCCAGCAGCCAAGATCCCGGGAGAGGGGTCACCGGGGAGCTGTTTTTT
once	TRBV7-6	TRBD1	TRBJ1-2	CASSSMEGQGVYGYTF	TGTGCCAGCAGCTCCATGGAGGGGCAGGGGGTCTATGGCTACACCTTC
-	TRBV9	-	TRBJ2-1	CASSVRGAYNEQFF	TGTGCCAGCAGCGTACGGGGGGCATACAATGAGCAGTTCTTC
-	TRBV6-1	TRBD1	TRBJ1-1	CASREAGGLEAFF	TGTGCCAGCCGTGAGGCAGGGGGCCTGGAAGCTTTCTTT
-	TRBV7-8	-	TRBJ2-7	CASSPRGYEQYF	TGTGCCAGCAGCCCCCGAGGCTACGAGCAGTACTTC
-	TRBV30	TRBD1	TRBJ1-5	CAWGQGPKPQHF	TGTGCCTGGGGACAGGGCCCCAAGCCCCAGCATTTT
-	TRBV11-2	TRBD1	TRBJ1-1	CASSEQGVNTEAFF	TGTGCCAGCAGCGAACAGGGGGTGAACACTGAAGCTTTCTTT
-	TRBV27	TRBD2	TRBJ2-5	CASSPRFLAGGAWETQYF	TGTGCCAGCAGTCCTCGGTTTCTAGCGGGAGGGGCTTGGGAGACCCAGTACTTC
-	TRBV7-2	-	TRBJ2-7	CASSEGRSRSYEQYF	TGTGCCAGCAGCGAGGGAAGGTCGAGGTCCTACGAGCAGTACTTC
-	TRBV4-3	-	TRBJ2-2	CASSQDLRGSLHFTGELFF	TGCGCCAGCAGCCAAGATCTCAGGGGATCACTCCATTTCACCGGGGAGCTGTTTTTT
-	TRBV29-1	TRBD1	TRBJ2-7	CSVEALGQGPYEQYF	TGCAGCGTTGAAGCCCTTGGACAGGGTCCCTACGAGCAGTACTTC
once	TRBV5-4	-	TRBJ1-3	CASSSAPAGGITIYF	TGTGCCAGCAGCTCCGCCCCAGCAGGTGGAATCACCATATATTTT
-	TRBV4-3	-	TRBJ1-1	CASSQMLGGTEAFF	TGCGCCAGCAGCCAAATGCTGGGGGGCACTGAAGCTTTCTTT
-	TRBV27	-	TRBJ1-1	CASSFKGDTEAFF	TGTGCCAGCAGTTTTAAGGGGGACACTGAAGCTTTCTTT
-	TRBV7-2	-	TRBJ2-5	CASSPSLGGAKGGETQYF	TGTGCCAGCAGCCCTAGTTTAGGGGGGGCGAAAGGGGGTGAGACCCAGTACTTC
-	TRBV7-6	-	TRBJ1-6	CASSRPRAGKSDSPLHF	TGTGCCAGCAGCCGTCCGAGGGCGGGGAAATCAGATTCACCCCTCCACTTT
-	TRBV6-5	-	TRBJ1-4	CASSVTPGHRLFF	TGTGCCAGCAGTGTGACTCCGGGACATCGACTGTTTTTT
-	TRBV4-1	-	TRBJ2-5	CASSLRQQETQYF	TGCGCCAGCAGCCTCCGCCAGCAAGAGACCCAGTACTTC
-	TRBV2	-	TRBJ2-1	CASRGGASYNEQFF	TGTGCCAGCAGGGGGGGGGCTTCGTACAATGAGCAGTTCTTC
-	TRBV7-2	TRBD2	TRBJ2-5	CASSLGLAGPQETQYF	TGTGCCAGCAGCTTGGGACTAGCGGGGCCTCAAGAGACCCAGTACTTC
-	TRBV2	-	TRBJ2-7	CASSDGPGEGEQYF	TGTGCCAGCAGTGACGGACCGGGGGAAGGGGAGCAGTACTTC
-	TRBV2	-	TRBJ1-5	CASSEQPGAPQHF	TGTGCCAGCAGTGAGCAACCAGGGGCTCCCCAGCATTTT
-	TRBV19	TRBD2	TRBJ2-3	CASSTLAVTDTQYF	TGTGCCAGTAGTACGCTAGCGGTCACAGATACGCAGTATTTT